A selection of T cell receptor beta chains follows, all from one sample in a study of T cells in Graves' hyperthyroidism and ophthalmopathy. TCRdb re-analysed the multiplex PCR reads in MiXCR, keeping a single row per CDR3 protein. The sample has around 620,000 distinct CDR3 sequences; about 16% are singletons. The sequenced material came from blood. Source of these receptors: a woman in her thirties with Graves' hyperthyroidism. The CDR3 runs from the conserved cysteine through the conserved F or W. The D gene is left open where the match is weak. Expanded clones are given a class, and other clones once, few, many or no size at all.

size,V,J,D,CDR3,DNA
-,TRBV7-2,TRBJ2-1,TRBD2,CASSREQLAGVDEQFF,TGTGCCAGCAGTCGCGAACAACTAGCGGGAGTCGATGAGCAGTTCTTC
-,TRBV5-6,TRBJ1-5,-,CASSWGPGNQPQHF,TGTGCCAGCAGCTGGGGCCCCGGCAATCAGCCCCAGCATTTT
few,TRBV28,TRBJ1-4,-,CASSFSGRGGNEKLFF,TGTGCCAGCAGTTTTTCGGGGCGAGGGGGAAATGAAAAACTGTTTTTT
many,TRBV3-1,TRBJ1-5,-,CASSYGQHQPQHF,TGTGCCAGCAGCTACGGACAGCACCAGCCCCAGCATTTT
many,TRBV27,TRBJ2-5,-,CASRGIQETQYF,TGTGCCAGCAGGGGAATACAAGAGACCCAGTACTTC
medium-sized,TRBV28,TRBJ2-7,-,CASSLDLGYEQYF,TGTGCCAGCAGTTTAGACCTTGGCTACGAGCAGTACTTC
-,TRBV13,TRBJ2-3,-,CASSLRSRTDTQYF,TGTGCCAGCAGCTTAAGGAGTAGGACAGATACGCAGTATTTT
-,TRBV19,TRBJ2-7,TRBD2,CASSITSVSYEQYF,TGTGCCAGTAGTATAACTAGCGTGTCCTACGAGCAGTACTTC
-,TRBV5-1,TRBJ2-6,-,CASSLGPDSGANVLTF,TGCGCCAGCAGCTTGGGACCGGACTCTGGGGCCAACGTCCTGACTTTC
-,TRBV29-1,TRBJ2-7,-,CSVGLGGGEQYF,TGCAGCGTTGGATTGGGGGGCGGAGAGCAGTACTTC
many,TRBV6-1,TRBJ2-1,TRBD2,CASKTVAGGSEQFF,TGTGCCAGCAAAACGGTAGCGGGAGGAAGTGAGCAGTTCTTC
few,TRBV5-1,TRBJ1-2,-,CASSLDPASYGYTF,TGCGCCAGCAGCTTGGATCCAGCCTCCTATGGCTACACCTTC
few,TRBV3-1,TRBJ2-7,-,CASSHNPLGGGSPFEQYF,TGTGCCAGCAGTCACAATCCCCTAGGCGGAGGATCTCCTTTCGAGCAGTACTTC
few,TRBV27,TRBJ2-3,TRBD2,CASSLFPGGPRNTQYF,TGTGCCAGCAGTTTATTTCCGGGAGGGCCTCGGAATACGCAGTATTTT
many,TRBV20-1,TRBJ2-4,-,CSAQQGLGNIQYF,TGCAGTGCACAACAGGGACTCGGGAACATTCAGTACTTC
-,TRBV12-3/TRBV12-4,TRBJ2-4,-,CASSLAAGISKNIQYF,TGTGCCAGCAGTTTAGCTGCGGGAATCTCCAAAAACATTCAGTACTTC
many,TRBV7-2,TRBJ2-5,-,CASSLFSGETQYF,TGTGCCAGCAGCTTATTCTCTGGGGAGACCCAGTACTTC
few,TRBV15,TRBJ1-5,TRBD1,CATSRGGTANQPQHF,TGTGCCACCAGCAGAGGTGGGACAGCCAATCAGCCCCAGCATTTT
-,TRBV2,TRBJ2-1,-,CASSDGPNEQFF,TGTGCCAGCAGTGATGGCCCAAATGAGCAGTTCTTC
-,TRBV5-1,TRBJ1-1,-,CASSLDLGATEAFF,TGCGCCAGCAGCTTGGATCTTGGGGCCACTGAAGCTTTCTTT
many,TRBV27,TRBJ1-4,-,CASSRRADEKLFF,TGTGCCAGCAGCCGTCGGGCGGATGAAAAACTGTTTTTT
few,TRBV3-1,TRBJ2-1,-,CAGSYGQGQFF,TGTGCCGGCAGCTACGGCCAAGGGCAGTTCTTC
-,TRBV3-1,TRBJ2-5,-,CASSPSTETQYF,TGTGCCAGCAGCCCTAGTACCGAGACCCAGTACTTC
-,TRBV6-1,TRBJ1-5,-,CASSLGGTLGQPQHF,TGTGCCAGCAGTTTAGGGGGAACTTTGGGTCAGCCCCAGCATTTT
many,TRBV6-1,TRBJ2-1,TRBD2,CASKLTSGGNEQFF,TGTGCCAGCAAGTTGACTAGCGGAGGGAATGAGCAGTTCTTC
-,TRBV2,TRBJ2-1,TRBD2,CASKGLAGGWDEQFF,TGTGCCAGCAAAGGGCTAGCGGGAGGGTGGGATGAGCAGTTCTTC
few,TRBV20-1,TRBJ2-3,-,CSARSPLESDTQYF,TGCAGTGCTAGAAGTCCCCTAGAATCAGATACGCAGTATTTT
many,TRBV2,TRBJ1-1,-,CAKRGINTEAFF,TGTGCCAAAAGGGGGATAAACACTGAAGCTTTCTTT
-,TRBV9,TRBJ1-5,TRBD1,CASSAGQVSNQPQHF,TGTGCCAGCAGCGCGGGACAGGTTAGTAATCAGCCCCAGCATTTT
many,TRBV2,TRBJ2-7,TRBD2,CASSEAAGGHYEQYF,TGTGCCAGCAGTGAAGCGGCGGGGGGGCACTACGAGCAGTACTTC
few,TRBV4-1,TRBJ2-3,TRBD2,CASSPMTSGSTDTQYF,TGCGCCAGCAGCCCTATGACTAGCGGGAGCACAGATACGCAGTATTTT
-,TRBV27,TRBJ2-2,-,CASSAKSTGELFF,TGTGCCAGCAGTGCCAAGTCTACCGGGGAGCTGTTTTTT
many,TRBV7-8,TRBJ2-7,-,CASSLASGPYEQYF,TGTGCCAGCAGCTTAGCTAGCGGACCCTACGAGCAGTACTTC
-,TRBV18,TRBJ2-2,TRBD2,CASPPSGSKIGELFF,TGTGCCAGCCCACCAAGCGGGAGTAAGATCGGGGAGCTGTTTTTT
-,TRBV12-3/TRBV12-4,TRBJ2-3,-,CANSLWLDTQYF,TGTGCCAACAGTTTATGGTTGGATACGCAGTATTTT
-,TRBV4-1,TRBJ1-2,-,CASSQDSGGDGYTF,TGCGCCAGCAGCCAAGATTCCGGGGGTGATGGCTACACCTTC
many,TRBV27,TRBJ2-7,-,CASSSGLSYEQYF,TGTGCCAGCAGCTCGGGACTGTCCTACGAGCAGTACTTC
few,TRBV5-1,TRBJ2-1,TRBD2,CASSWGSGGSYNEQFF,TGCGCCAGCAGCTGGGGGTCGGGGGGGTCCTACAATGAGCAGTTCTTC
many,TRBV2,TRBJ1-1,-,CASGPQGLHDTEAFF,TGTGCCAGCGGGCCTCAGGGGCTTCATGACACTGAAGCTTTCTTT
many,TRBV27,TRBJ2-7,TRBD2,CASSLIAGAVYEQYF,TGTGCCAGCAGTTTAATAGCGGGAGCCGTCTACGAGCAGTACTTC
-,TRBV24-1,TRBJ1-5,TRBD1,CATAGAGGAAGPQHF,TGTGCCACCGCCGGGGCAGGGGGCGCCGCGGGGCCCCAGCATTTT
many,TRBV3-1,TRBJ1-1,-,CASSQVVGGTEAFF,TGTGCCAGCAGCCAAGTTGTAGGGGGGACTGAAGCTTTCTTT
many,TRBV6-1,TRBJ2-5,TRBD2,CASRDVAGVETQYF,TGTGCCAGCAGGGATGTAGCGGGAGTAGAGACCCAGTACTTC
many,TRBV20-1,TRBJ2-7,-,CSAREGRYEQYF,TGCAGTGCTAGGGAGGGACGCTACGAGCAGTACTTC
-,TRBV20-1,TRBJ2-7,-,CSAPLQGTSYEQYF,TGCAGTGCCCCCCTACAGGGTACCTCCTACGAGCAGTACTTC